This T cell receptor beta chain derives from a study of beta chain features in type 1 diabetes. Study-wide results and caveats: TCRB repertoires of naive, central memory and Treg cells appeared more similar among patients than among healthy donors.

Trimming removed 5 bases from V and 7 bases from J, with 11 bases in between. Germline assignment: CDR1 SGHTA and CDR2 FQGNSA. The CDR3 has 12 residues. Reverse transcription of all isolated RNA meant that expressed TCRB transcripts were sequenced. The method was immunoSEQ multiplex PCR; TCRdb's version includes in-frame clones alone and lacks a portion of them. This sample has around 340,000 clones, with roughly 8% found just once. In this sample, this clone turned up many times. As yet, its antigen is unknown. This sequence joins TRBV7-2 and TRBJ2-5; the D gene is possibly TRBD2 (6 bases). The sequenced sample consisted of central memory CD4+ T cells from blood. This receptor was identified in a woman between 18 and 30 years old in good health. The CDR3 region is CASSLYGGTQYF. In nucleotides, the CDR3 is TGTGCCAGCAGCCTTTACGGGGGGACCCAGTACTTC. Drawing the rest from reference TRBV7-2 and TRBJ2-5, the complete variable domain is GAGVSQSPSNKVTEKGKDVELRCDPISGHTALYWYRQSLGQGLEFLIYFQGNSAPDKSGLPSDRFSAERTGGSVSTLTIQRTQQEDSAVYLCASSLYGGTQYFGPGTRLLVL.